This T cell receptor (beta chain) comes out of a study of regulatory T cells in long-lasting Graves disease. Trimming took off 0 bases at V and 5 bases at J, with 5 bases between the two ends. Germline V gene sequence: CDR1 SQVTM, CDR2 ANQGSEA. This CDR3 spans 11 amino acids. In this sample, this clonotype turned up a few times. Time point specified: persistent/refractory GD, antithyroid drugs over 5 years with positive TRAb. RNA isolated from PBMCs was used to make the TCR library. Construction of the TCR beta libraries employed iRepertoire HTBI primers in conjunction with Arm-PCR of CDR3 regions. TCRdb itself ran the multiplex PCR reads through MiXCR, one entry per CDR3 protein. The table lists about 460,000 distinct CDR3 sequences, approximately 23% of them singletons.

The source was peripheral blood mononuclear cells (PBMCs), collected when the disease was refractory, from a patient treated with antithyroid drugs. The receptor was derived from a female donor with Graves disease. This chain uses TRBV29-1 with TRBJ2-7; D not resolved. As DNA, the CDR3 is TGCAGCGTTGAAGAGGCCCACGAGCAGTACTTC. This translates into CSVEEAHEQYF.